This T cell receptor beta chain was recovered during a study of tumor-infiltrating lymphocytes in localized non-small cell lung cancer. This clone was seen just once. What it binds is not known. Assay: immunoSEQ multiplex PCR; the TCRdb copy retains only in-frame clones and omits some. The sample shows fewer than 15,000 clones, 82% of them seen only once. Points from the study as a whole: Technical variation could not be separated from intratumor heterogeneity here. TCRbeta sequencing showed higher T cell infiltration in tumors than uninvolved lung. No T-cell fraction difference was seen between IM1 and IM2 tumors.

The sample consisted of uninvolved lung tissue not adjacent to the tumor. The clonotype comes from a human donor with non-small cell lung cancer.

CDR3 in amino acids: CSVDSGSFRETQYF. CDR3 in DNA: TGCAGCGTTGATTCAGGGTCCTTCCGAGAGACCCAGTACTTC. The rearrangement uses TRBV29-1 and TRBJ2-5, with D tentatively TRBD1 (5 bases). Germline V lookup: CDR1 SQVTM, CDR2 ANQGSEA. CDR3 length: 14 residues. V gave up 3 bases and J gave up 4 bases, with 15 bases separating them.